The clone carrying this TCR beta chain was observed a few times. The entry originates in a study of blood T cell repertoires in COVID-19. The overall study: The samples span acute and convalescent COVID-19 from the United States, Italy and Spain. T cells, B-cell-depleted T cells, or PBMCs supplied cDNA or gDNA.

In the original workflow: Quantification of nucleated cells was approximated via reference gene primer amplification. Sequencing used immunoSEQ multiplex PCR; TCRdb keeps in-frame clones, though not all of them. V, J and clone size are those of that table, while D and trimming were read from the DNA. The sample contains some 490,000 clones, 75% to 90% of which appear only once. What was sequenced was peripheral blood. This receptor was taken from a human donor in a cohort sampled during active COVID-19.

In nucleotides, the CDR3 is TGTGCCAGCAGCTTTCGACTAGCGGGGGAATACGAGCAGTACTTC. It encodes CASSFRLAGEYEQYF. The gene calls are TRBV7-2 and TRBJ2-7; 12 bases are a match to TRBD2. Trimming cost V 3 bases and J 4 bases; bases outside gene matches: 4. CDR1 is SGHTA and CDR2 is FQGNSA in the germline V gene. The CDR3 loop spans 15 amino acids.